The present T cell receptor beta chain was sequenced within a study of control samples from healthy donors and cancer patients. The length of the CDR3 is 14 residues. Trimming removed 3 bases at V and 1 base at J, with 9 bases between. Germline V lookup: CDR1 KGHSH, CDR2 LQKENI. Using immunoSEQ multiplex PCR, the repertoire was profiled, and TCRdb retains in-frame clones only, with some absent. The sample comprises 120,000 or so clones, about 89% of which are singletons, and 6.5% to 9% rests with the top ten. The sample taken for sequencing was blood. The sequence came from a woman younger than 35 in good health. This chain links TRBV18 with TRBJ1-1; TRBD1 is a possible D gene (6 bases). The CDR3 DNA reads as TGTGCCAGCTCACCCCTGACAGGGAACACTGAAGCTTTCTTT. It codes for CASSPLTGNTEAFF. Full variable domain (rest looked up from reference TRBV18 and TRBJ1-1): NAGVMQNPRHLVRRRGQEARLRCSPMKGHSHVYWYRQLPEEGLKFMVYLQKENIIDESGMPKERFSAEFPKEGPSILRIQQVVRGDSAAYFCASSPLTGNTEAFFGQGTRLTVV.